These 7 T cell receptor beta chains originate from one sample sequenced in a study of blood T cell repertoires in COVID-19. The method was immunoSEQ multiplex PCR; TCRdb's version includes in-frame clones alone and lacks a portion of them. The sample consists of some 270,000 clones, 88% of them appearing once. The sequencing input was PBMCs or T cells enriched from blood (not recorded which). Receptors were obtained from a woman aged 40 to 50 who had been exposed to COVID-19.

CDR3 sequence (DNA): TGTGCTAGTAAGGGGGACCGTAACACAGATACGCAGTATTTT. Protein: CASKGDRNTDTQYF. V usage is TRBV12-5 and J usage is TRBJ2-3; a possible D gene is TRBD1 (6 bases). The germline gives CDR1 LGHNT, CDR2 FRNRAP. This CDR3 is 14 amino acids long. Trimming cost V 8 bases and J 2 bases, with 14 bases left between them.

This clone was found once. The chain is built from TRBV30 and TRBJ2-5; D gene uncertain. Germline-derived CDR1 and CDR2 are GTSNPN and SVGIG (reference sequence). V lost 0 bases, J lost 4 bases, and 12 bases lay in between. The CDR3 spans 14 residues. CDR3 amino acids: CAWSVQLGLETQYF. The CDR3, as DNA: TGTGCCTGGAGTGTACAGTTAGGCCTAGAGACCCAGTACTTC.

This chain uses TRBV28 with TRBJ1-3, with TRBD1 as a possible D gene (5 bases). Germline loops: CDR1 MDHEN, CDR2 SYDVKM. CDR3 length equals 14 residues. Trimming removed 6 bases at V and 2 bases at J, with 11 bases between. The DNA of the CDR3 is TGTGCCAGCAGCATAGGGGCGACTGGAAACACCATATATTTT. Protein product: CASSIGATGNTIYF.

The CDR3 sequence: CAWSQASEAFF. The DNA of the CDR3 is TGTGCCTGGAGCCAAGCATCTGAAGCTTTCTTT. V and J are TRBV30 and TRBJ1-1; unclear D gene. The V end was cut by 3 bases, the J end by 6 bases, with 8 bases between. The CDR3 is 11 residues long. Germline V CDR1 and CDR2: GTSNPN, SVGIG (reference sequence). Full variable domain (missing parts from reference TRBV30 and TRBJ1-1): SQTIHQWPATLVQPVGSPLSLECTVEGTSNPNLYWYRQAAGRGLQLLFYSVGIGQISSEVPQNLSASRPQDRQFILSSKKLLLSDSGFYLCAWSQASEAFFGQGTRLTVV.

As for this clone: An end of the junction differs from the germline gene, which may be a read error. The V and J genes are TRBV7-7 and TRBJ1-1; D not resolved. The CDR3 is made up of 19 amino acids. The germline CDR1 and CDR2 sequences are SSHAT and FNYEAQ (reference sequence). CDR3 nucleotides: TGTGCTAGCAGCCCCCCCCAAGGCGGACTCCCGTTCATGAACACTGAAGCTTTCTTT. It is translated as CASSPPQGGLPFMNTEAFF.

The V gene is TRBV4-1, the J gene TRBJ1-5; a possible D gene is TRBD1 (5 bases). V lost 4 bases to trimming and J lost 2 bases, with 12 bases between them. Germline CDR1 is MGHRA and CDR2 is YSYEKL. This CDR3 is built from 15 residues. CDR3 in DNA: TGCGCCAGCAGCCCATTACTCAGGGGCAATCAGCCCCAGCATTTT. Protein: CASSPLLRGNQPQHF.

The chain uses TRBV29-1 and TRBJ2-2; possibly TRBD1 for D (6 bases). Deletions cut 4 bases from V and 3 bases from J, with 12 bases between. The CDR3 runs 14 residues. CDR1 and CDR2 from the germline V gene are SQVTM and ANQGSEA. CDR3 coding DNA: TGCAGCGTTGCAGGGGTAGGGGACACCGGGGAGCTGTTTTTT. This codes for CSVAGVGDTGELFF.